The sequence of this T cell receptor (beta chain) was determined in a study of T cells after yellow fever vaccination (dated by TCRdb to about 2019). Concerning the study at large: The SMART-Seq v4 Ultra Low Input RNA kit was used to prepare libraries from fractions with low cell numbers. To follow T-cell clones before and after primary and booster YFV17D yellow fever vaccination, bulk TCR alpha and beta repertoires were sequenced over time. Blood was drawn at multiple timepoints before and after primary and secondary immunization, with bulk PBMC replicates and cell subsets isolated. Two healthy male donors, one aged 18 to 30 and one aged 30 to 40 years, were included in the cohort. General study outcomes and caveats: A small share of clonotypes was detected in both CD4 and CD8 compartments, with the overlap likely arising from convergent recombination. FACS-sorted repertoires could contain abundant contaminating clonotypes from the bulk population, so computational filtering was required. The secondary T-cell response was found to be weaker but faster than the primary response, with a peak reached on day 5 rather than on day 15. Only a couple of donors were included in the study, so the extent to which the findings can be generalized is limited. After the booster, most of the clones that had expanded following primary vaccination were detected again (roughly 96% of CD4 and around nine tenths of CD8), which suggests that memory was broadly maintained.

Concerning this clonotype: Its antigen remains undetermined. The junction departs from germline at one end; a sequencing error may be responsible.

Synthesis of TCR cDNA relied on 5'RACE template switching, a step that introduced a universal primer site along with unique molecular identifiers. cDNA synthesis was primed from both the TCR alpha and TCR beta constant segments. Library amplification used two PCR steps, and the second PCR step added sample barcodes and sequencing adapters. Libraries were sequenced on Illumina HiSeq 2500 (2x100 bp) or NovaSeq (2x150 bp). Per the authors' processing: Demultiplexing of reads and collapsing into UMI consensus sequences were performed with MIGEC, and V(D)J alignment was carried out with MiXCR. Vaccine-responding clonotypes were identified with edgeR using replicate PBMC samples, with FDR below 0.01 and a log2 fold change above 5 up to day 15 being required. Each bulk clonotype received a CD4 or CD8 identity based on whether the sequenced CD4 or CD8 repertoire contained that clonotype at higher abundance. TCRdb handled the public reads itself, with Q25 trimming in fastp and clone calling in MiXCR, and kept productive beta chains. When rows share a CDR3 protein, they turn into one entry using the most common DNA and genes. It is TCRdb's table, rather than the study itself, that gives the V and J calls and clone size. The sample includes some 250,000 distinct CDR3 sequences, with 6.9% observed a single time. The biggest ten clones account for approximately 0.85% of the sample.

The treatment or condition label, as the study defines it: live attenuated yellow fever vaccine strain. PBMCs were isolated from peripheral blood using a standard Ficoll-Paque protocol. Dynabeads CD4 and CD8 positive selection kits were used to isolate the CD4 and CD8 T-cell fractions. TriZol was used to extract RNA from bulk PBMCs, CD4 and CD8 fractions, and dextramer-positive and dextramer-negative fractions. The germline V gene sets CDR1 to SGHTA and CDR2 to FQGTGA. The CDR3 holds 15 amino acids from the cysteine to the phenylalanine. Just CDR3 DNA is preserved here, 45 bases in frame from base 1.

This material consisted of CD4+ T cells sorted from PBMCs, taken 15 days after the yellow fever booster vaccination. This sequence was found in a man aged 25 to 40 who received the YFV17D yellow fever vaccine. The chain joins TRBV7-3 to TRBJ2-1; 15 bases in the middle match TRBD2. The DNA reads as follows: TGTGCCAGCAGCGCGGGACTAGCGGGAGGCGGGGAGCAGTTCTTT. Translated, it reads CASSAGLAGGGEQFF.